This T cell receptor beta chain is drawn from a study of T cells in Graves' hyperthyroidism and ophthalmopathy. This clonotype appeared a few times. Researchers took RNA transcripts and amplified the TCR beta CDR3 regions from them. In the first-round RT-PCR of the TCR CDR3, the HTBI primer set was used. TCRdb recomputed calls from the multiplex PCR reads with MiXCR, one row per CDR3 protein. Here the sample spans hundreds of thousands of distinct CDR3 sequences, 35% being singletons. Per germline, CDR1 LNHDA and CDR2 SQIVND (reference sequence). With V trimmed by 1 base and J by 3 bases, 12 bases remained unmatched. CDR3 length equals 17 residues.

The TCR originated in a woman in her thirties or forties with Graves' hyperthyroidism. The rearrangement joins TRBV19 to TRBJ2-7; 7 bases are shared with TRBD1. The material sequenced was blood. CDR3 residues: CASSIGYRQGIRYEQYF. CDR3 DNA: TGTGCCAGTAGTATAGGTTATCGACAGGGAATTCGCTACGAGCAGTACTTC. The entire variable domain, with the rest obtained from reference TRBV19 and TRBJ2-7, is as follows: DGGITQSPKYLFRKEGQNVTLSCEQNLNHDAMYWYRQDPGQGLRLIYYSQIVNDFQKGDIAEGYSVSREKKESFPLTVTSAQKNPTAFYLCASSIGYRQGIRYEQYFGPGTRLTVT.